The sequence of this T cell receptor (beta chain) was determined in a study of shared clonotypes between healthy human individuals (dated by TCRdb to about 2020). Regarding the study in general: The cohort comprised two women and a few men aged 18 to 49 years. Per donor, three plates each were used for CD4 naive and CD4 memory, two for CD8 naive, and one for CD8 memory. To estimate repertoire size and how much clonotypes are shared between individuals, the study performed deep sequencing of blood TCR repertoires from roughly five healthy adults. To increase sequencing depth and limit assay-specific biases, TCR repertoire library preparation and sequencing were carried out by different laboratories using diverse techniques. Between about 0.85 and 8.9 billion PBMCs per donor were obtained by leukapheresis. What the authors observed across the whole study: About 4.5% of naive CD4, 3.5% of naive CD8, about 2.4% of memory CD4, and less than 0.45% of memory CD8 clonotypes were shared across several donors. The small number of donors limited the genetic and exposure-history diversity represented. Sampling was limited to blood, and TCR repertoires in tissue likely differ from TCR repertoires in blood. Incomplete sequencing was indicated by rarefaction of sorted-subset datasets, despite the large sequencing depth. Compared with non-shared clonotypes, clonotypes shared by all four sorted-subset donors had higher generation probabilities. Pairwise subsampling indicated that sequencing depth was expected to affect the degree of clonotype sharing among donors. Naive subsets generally had larger estimated clonotype richness than memory subsets did.

CD8 naive samples were obtained by positive selection for CCR7 among CD45RO-negative cells, yielding a CD45RA+CCR7+ population from which TemRA cells were excluded. Donors were healthy HIV-negative adults with no recently reported acute infections or vaccinations. Every donor was a Caucasian adult residing in Nashville, Tennessee, USA. Blood was obtained by leukapheresis, after which PBMCs were separated by Ficoll-Histopaque density gradient centrifugation and cryopreserved in liquid nitrogen vapor phase. Analytical flow cytometry was used to check the purity and quantity of each magnetically sorted T cell population. Genomic DNA was isolated from every sorted fraction and measured by UV absorbance on a Nanodrop 2000c. V trim: 4 bases; J trim: 1 base; unmatched bases: 11. From the germline V gene, CDR1 is SGDLS and CDR2 is YYNGEE. Reading from cysteine to phenylalanine, the CDR3 counts 16 amino acids. The CDR3 DNA has 48 bases and is translated from base 1.

This clone was counted only a few times. Its binding antigen is unknown. Base qualities are not provided; no much larger clone lies one nucleotide away. TCR CDR3 regions were amplified from genomic DNA by multiplex PCR using the deep immunoSEQ assay. Genomic DNA extracted from each cell subset was distributed evenly over all wells of several immunoSEQ 96-well plates, and each plate served as one replicate. For sorted subsets, 200 to 250 ng of genomic DNA, equivalent to tens of thousands of T cell genomes, went into each replicate PCR. Purified libraries were measured with a Qubit 3.0 fluorometer, size-checked on a Bioanalyzer 2100, and measured again with the KAPA Library Quantification kit. Each immunoSEQ 96-well plate was sequenced on its own single-read 150-cycle Illumina NextSeq 550 flow cell. The paper's processing steps were these. Because the immunoSEQ output included only junctional sequences and no quality scores, the filtering could not be the same as the filtering used for full-length reads. To assign V/J genes and CDR3, sequences were annotated using PyIR, a Python wrapper for IgBLAST v1.9, with IMGT germline references. Any read was removed if the V/J assignment was weak (E-value above 1e-6), the CDR3 was missing, or the read contained stop codons, out-of-frame junctions, or ambiguous translated residues. V3J clonotypes were defined as sequences sharing an identical inferred V gene, J gene, and CDR3 amino acid sequence. Percentage overlap between repertoires was computed as shared unique clonotypes divided by the size of the smaller repertoire. RTK rarefaction, the Chao1 estimator, and Recon v2.1 estimates of unobserved clonotypes were used to assess repertoire richness. For all TCRbeta clonotypes obtained by the gDNA method from a handful of donors, generation probabilities were computed with OLGA. The source is immuneACCESS, and TCRdb retained only in-frame sequences with V and J called. Part of the clones is not carried over; for the studies checked, unresolved V genes explain less than half of this, and the remainder is unexplained. That table gives V, J and clone size, and the DNA gave D and trimming. Present in this sample are 2 million to 2.5 million clones, less than 95% of which were seen just once. Of the sample, 1.1% falls within the top ten clones.

The chain is made from TRBV9 and TRBJ2-7, with 7 bases aligning to TRBD2. This sequence was found in a man in his late teens or twenties in good health. The specimen was naive CD8+ T cells sorted from blood. The meaning of the sample's cell subset or site label: CD45RA+CCR7+. The nucleotide sequence is TGTGCCAGCAGCAAAGACGGGACTATACCTTCCTACGAGCAGTACTTC. It specifies CASSKDGTIPSYEQYF.